A single sample is the source of the 3 T cell receptor beta chains below, sequenced in a study of shared clonotypes between healthy human individuals (dated by TCRdb to 2019 to 2021). Preparation of the library involved the immunoSEQ multiplex PCR assay. Entries here come from immuneACCESS through TCRdb and include only in-frame sequences with V and J called. Some clones fail to appear in such tables; in the studies checked, an unresolved V gene covers under half of the shortfall, and the cause of the remainder is unknown. The sample data list some 510,000 clones, and 79% of these were observed just once. Around 13% of the sample belongs to the ten largest clones. Sample: PBMCs. The source is a woman between 40 and 50 years old in good health. Some clones in this sample may be carry-over from other donors' samples.

This clone showed up just a few times. The chain has TRBV19 and TRBJ2-7; no reliable D call. Between the trimmed V and J ends, which lost 1 base and 4 bases, there was a span of 8 bases. CDR3 size: 13 residues. Germline CDR1 reads LNHDA; CDR2 reads SQIVND (reference sequence). The CDR3, as DNA: TGTGCCAGTAGTATAGCCCTCCTATACGAGCAGTACTTC. This gives the protein CASSIALLYEQYF.

This clone was recorded only once. The chain combines TRBV27 with TRBJ2-1, with D perhaps matching TRBD2 (7 bases). Germline CDR1 and CDR2: MNHEY and SMNVEV (reference sequence). The CDR3 totals 13 residues. Trimming pared 5 bases from V and 7 bases from J, leaving 12 bases between. The CDR3 region has the DNA TGTGCCAGCAGTAGGGGGGGCCTTAATGAGCAGTTCTTC. Translation gives CASSRGGLNEQFF.

CDR3 nucleotide sequence: TGTGCCAGCAGTCTAGACAGGGGGGATGAAAAACTGTTTTTT. This codes for CASSLDRGDEKLFF. The chain links TRBV2 to TRBJ1-4; 9 nucleotides match TRBD1. Germline V lookup: CDR1 SNHLY, CDR2 FYNNEI. Trimming cost V 5 bases and J 6 bases; bases outside gene matches: 4. This CDR3 spans 14 amino acids.